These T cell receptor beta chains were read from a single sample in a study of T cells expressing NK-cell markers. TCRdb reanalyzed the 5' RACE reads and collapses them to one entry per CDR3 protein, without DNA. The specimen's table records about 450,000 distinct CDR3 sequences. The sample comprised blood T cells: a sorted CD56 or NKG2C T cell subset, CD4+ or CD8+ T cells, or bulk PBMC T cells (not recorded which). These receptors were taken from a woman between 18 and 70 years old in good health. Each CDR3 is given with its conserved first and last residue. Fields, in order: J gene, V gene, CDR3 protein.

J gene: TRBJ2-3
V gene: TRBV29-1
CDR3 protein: CSHETSGGTTDTQYF

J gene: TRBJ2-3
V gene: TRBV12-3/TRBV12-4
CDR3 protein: CASRGWTDTQYF

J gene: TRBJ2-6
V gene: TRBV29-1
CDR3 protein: CSVGSGLTGANVLTF

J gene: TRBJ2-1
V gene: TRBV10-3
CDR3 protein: CAIRGLADYNEQFF

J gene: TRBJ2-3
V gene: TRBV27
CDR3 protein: CASSLTSGGAHTQYF

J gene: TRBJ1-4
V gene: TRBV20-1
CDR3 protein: CSAHANGEKLFF

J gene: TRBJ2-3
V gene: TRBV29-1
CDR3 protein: CSVEGTNSLTDTQYF

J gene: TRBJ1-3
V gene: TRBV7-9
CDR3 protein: CASSPGVGSSGNTIYF

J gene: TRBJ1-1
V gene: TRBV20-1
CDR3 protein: CSARAQGADTEAFF

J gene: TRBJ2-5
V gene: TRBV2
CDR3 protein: CASSEEGIETQYF

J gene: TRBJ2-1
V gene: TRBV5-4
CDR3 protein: CASSLPSGSVSEQFF

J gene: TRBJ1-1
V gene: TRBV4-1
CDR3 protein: CASSQGPGATEAFF

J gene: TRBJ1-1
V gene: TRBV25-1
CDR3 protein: CASLKSIGQGSEAFF